Below, 22 T cell receptor beta chains from the same sample are listed, as sequenced in a study of blood T cell repertoires in COVID-19 (TCRdb year 2020). Libraries were built with the immunoSEQ multiplex PCR assay. The table was pulled from immuneACCESS by TCRdb, which kept in-frame rearrangements only. Such tables lose some clones; where checked, under half of the loss comes from unresolved V genes, and the rest has no known cause. The sample table contains 150,000 to 200,000 clones; only one count was recorded for over 85% of them. The top ten constitute 4.6% of the sample. The sample taken for sequencing was peripheral blood. The receptors come from a woman between 45 and 65 years old with acute or convalescent COVID-19.

The V and J genes are TRBV5-6 and TRBJ1-2; D call uncertain. Germline-derived CDR1 and CDR2 are SGHDT and YYEEEE. Deletions cut 0 bases from V and 3 bases from J, with 12 bases between. The CDR3 contains 15 residues. CDR3 loop: CASSLESDKYYGYTF. The CDR3, as DNA: TGTGCCAGCAGCTTGGAGTCTGACAAGTACTATGGCTACACCTTC. The complete variable domain, with remaining parts taken from reference TRBV5-6 and TRBJ1-2, reads DAGVTQSPTHLIKTRGQQVTLRCSPKSGHDTVSWYQQALGQGPQFIFQYYEEEERQRGNFPDRFSGHQFPNYSSELNVNALLLGDSALYLCASSLESDKYYGYTFGSGTRLTVV.

The chain couples TRBV6-2 or TRBV6-3 to TRBJ1-1, with D unresolved. CDR1 is MNHEY, CDR2 SVGEGT, per germline. Trimming took off 5 bases at V and 1 base at J, with 8 bases between the two ends. The CDR3 spans 13 residues. The CDR3 loop is CASSPVTNTEAFF. The DNA for the CDR3 is TGTGCCAGCAGTCCAGTCACGAACACTGAAGCTTTCTTT.

CDR3 nucleotide sequence: TGTGCCAGCAGTGAACTAGCGGAAGGCACCGGGGAGCTGTTTTTT. Encoded protein: CASSELAEGTGELFF. The chain employs TRBV2 and TRBJ2-2; 7 bases line up with TRBD2. J lost 4 bases, V lost 2 bases, and 4 bases had no gene match. This CDR3 comprises 15 residues. The V gene's germline CDR1 is SNHLY and CDR2 FYNNEI.

J is TRBJ2-5 and V is TRBV10-1; TRBD1 might be the D (6 bases). The V end lost 3 bases, the J end lost 0 bases, and 8 bases lay between the germline ends. From germline, CDR1 is WNHNN and CDR2 SYGVQD (reference sequence). The CDR3 contains 14 residues. CDR3 sequence (DNA): TGCGCCAGCAGTGATGGGACACACCAAGAGACCCAGTACTTC. Protein sequence: CASSDGTHQETQYF.

This chain uses TRBV7-9 with TRBJ1-3; D gene uncertain. V lost 1 base and J 1 base, leaving 8 bases between the germline ends. Germline CDR1 and CDR2: SEHNR and FQNEAQ (reference sequence). This CDR3 has 15 amino acids. The CDR3 nucleotides read TGTGCCAGCAGCTTAGGCAGGTATTCTGGAAACACCATATATTTT. It yields the protein CASSLGRYSGNTIYF.

The chain links TRBV30 to TRBJ1-5; tentatively, D is TRBD1 (5 bases). The CDR3 totals 15 residues. V lost 2 bases to trimming and J lost 6 bases, with 17 bases between them. Germline loops: CDR1 GTSNPN, CDR2 SVGIG (reference sequence). In nucleotides, the CDR3 is TGTGCCTGGAGTCTAGGGAGGGGAGGAAGTCAGCCCCAGCATTTT. Translation gives CAWSLGRGGSQPQHF.

V usage is TRBV10-1 and J usage is TRBJ1-2, with D unclear. Trimming removed 6 bases at V and 1 base at J, with 6 bases between. This CDR3 is built from 12 residues. The germline CDR1 and CDR2 sequences are WNHNN and SYGVQD (reference sequence). CDR3: CASSNSNYGYTF. CDR3 sequence (DNA): TGCGCCAGCAGCAACAGTAACTATGGCTACACCTTC.

This chain links TRBV19 with TRBJ2-1; D perhaps matches TRBD2 (6 bases). CDR1 is LNHDA and CDR2 is SQIVND in the germline V gene (reference sequence). V was trimmed by 7 bases and J by 0 bases, leaving 10 bases between them. The CDR3 consists of 14 residues. For the CDR3, the DNA is TGTGCCAGTAAGTGGCGGGGCTCCTACAATGAGCAGTTCTTC. It yields the protein CASKWRGSYNEQFF.

The chain employs TRBV12-3 or TRBV12-4 and TRBJ2-7, with D possibly TRBD1 on 6 matching bases. The CDR3 sequence is 13 residues long. With 6 bases removed from V and 5 bases from J, the gap between germline ends came to 14 bases. DNA for the CDR3: TGTGCCAGCAGCAGCTTGGGGGCCGACGAGCAGTACTTC. Protein product: CASSSLGADEQYF.

V gene TRBV19 combines with J gene TRBJ2-1; 9 nucleotides align to TRBD1. CDR1 is LNHDA and CDR2 is SQIVND in the germline V gene (reference sequence). The J segment lost 3 bases and the V segment lost 6 bases, leaving 3 bases of the junction unmatched. This CDR3 spans 14 amino acids. The CDR3 DNA reads as TGTGCCAGTAGAAGGGGACAGGGCTACAATGAGCAGTTCTTC. This encodes CASRRGQGYNEQFF.

This chain's CDR3 is CASSDLYSSYEQYF. CDR3 DNA sequence: TGTGCCAGCAGCGACTTATATAGCTCCTACGAGCAGTACTTC. The rearrangement links TRBV7-2 to TRBJ2-7; no reliable D call. Germline V gene sequence: CDR1 SGHTA, CDR2 FQGNSA. The CDR3 has 14 residues. The V end was cut by 5 bases, the J end by 0 bases, with 11 bases between.

Only a few counts were recorded for this clone. A junction end diverges from the germline sequence, so it may reflect a read error. V gene TRBV29-1 combines with J gene TRBJ1-1; a possible D gene is TRBD1 (5 bases). Germline V gene lookup returns CDR1 SQVTM and CDR2 ANQGSEA. The CDR3 spans 13 residues. In DNA, the CDR3 is TGCAGCGTTGTAATTCCAGGGAACTCTGAAGCTTTCTTT. The encoded protein is CSVVIPGNSEAFF.

The chain employs TRBV27 and TRBJ2-3; 11 positions agree with TRBD2. The CDR3 runs to 15 residues. Germline CDR1 and CDR2: MNHEY and SMNVEV (reference sequence). The ends lost 6 bases at V and 3 bases at J; junction bases unmatched: 5. This CDR3 is CASRPTSGITDTQYF. For the CDR3, the DNA is TGTGCCAGCAGACCGACTAGCGGGATAACAGATACGCAGTATTTT.

The CDR3: CSASGTGREKLFF. For the CDR3, the DNA is TGCAGTGCTAGTGGGACAGGGCGCGAAAAACTGTTTTTT. The rearrangement joins TRBV20-1 to TRBJ1-4; 9 bases align to TRBD1. The CDR3 loop spans 13 amino acids. Germline V gene data show CDR1 as DFQATT and CDR2 as SNEGSKA (reference sequence). J lost 8 bases, V lost 3 bases, and 4 bases had no gene match.

The gene calls are TRBV5-6 and TRBJ1-4, with D possibly TRBD1 on 5 matching bases. CDR1 is SGHDT and CDR2 is YYEEEE in the germline V gene. V was trimmed by 4 bases and J by 7 bases, leaving 17 bases between them. This CDR3 is built from 15 residues. The CDR3 region is CASSPGAGMGEKLFF. The DNA for the CDR3 is TGTGCCAGCAGCCCAGGAGCAGGGATGGGTGAAAAACTGTTTTTT.

This chain uses TRBV4-3 with TRBJ1-6; D not certain. Germline values: CDR1 LGHNA, CDR2 YSLEER. V was cut by 2 bases and J by 6 bases, with 23 bases left in between. The CDR3 spans 19 residues. The CDR3 reads CASSQRPIGSGLSNSPLHF. The CDR3 bases are TGCGCCAGCAGCCAACGCCCTATCGGCAGCGGGCTAAGTAATTCACCCCTCCACTTT.

The V gene is TRBV3-1 (or the pseudogene TRBV3-2), the J gene TRBJ2-7, with 14 bases matching TRBD2. CDR1 and CDR2 from the germline V gene are LGHDT and YNNKEL (reference sequence). This CDR3 has 14 residues. Losses at the gene ends were 4 bases for V and 5 bases for J; bases not matched to a gene: 1. The CDR3 spells CASSLGLAGDEQYF. The DNA of the CDR3 is TGTGCCAGCAGCCTGGGACTAGCGGGAGACGAGCAGTACTTC.

The chain is built from TRBV20-1 and TRBJ2-2; no clear D. The germline V and J ends were trimmed by 7 bases and 2 bases, with 5 bases remaining between them. Germline CDR1 and CDR2: DFQATT and SNEGSKA (reference sequence). The CDR3 loop spans 11 amino acids. The CDR3 spells CSVPNTGELFF. DNA for the CDR3: TGCAGTGTCCCAAACACCGGGGAGCTGTTTTTT.

The chain couples TRBV7-8 to TRBJ2-5; maybe TRBD1 (6 bases). The CDR3 consists of 14 residues. The V gene lost 9 bases and the J gene lost 3 bases, with 17 bases spanning the gap. Germline-derived CDR1 and CDR2 are SGHVS and FQNEAQ. CDR3 protein: CASMMGHRKETQYF. CDR3 bases: TGTGCCAGTATGATGGGACACAGAAAAGAGACCCAGTACTTC.

The chain links TRBV27 to TRBJ1-5, with TRBD1 as a possible D gene (6 bases). This CDR3 contains 16 residues. Per germline, CDR1 MNHEY and CDR2 SMNVEV (reference sequence). Trimming shortened V by 4 bases and J by 0 bases, and 13 bases separated the two germline ends. The CDR3 region is CASSSATGYSNQPQHF. The CDR3 coding sequence is TGTGCCAGCAGTTCGGCGACAGGATATAGCAATCAGCCCCAGCATTTT.

V usage is TRBV7-8 and J usage is TRBJ1-1, with TRBD1 identical over 7 bases. The CDR3 has 14 residues. With 1 base clipped from V and 2 bases from J, the junction kept 1 base outside the gene matches. Looked up from germline, CDR1 is SGHVS and CDR2 is FQNEAQ. The CDR3 sequence is CASSLGQGNTEAFF. The CDR3 DNA reads TGTGCCAGCAGCTTAGGACAGGGAAACACTGAAGCTTTCTTT.

The chain recombines TRBV6-5 with TRBJ1-1, with D possibly TRBD1 on 6 matching bases. The germline V and J ends were trimmed by 3 bases and 4 bases, with 9 bases remaining between them. CDR3 length equals 13 residues. Germline V gene lookup returns CDR1 MNHEY and CDR2 SVGAGI. The CDR3 nucleotides are TGTGCCAGCAGTTATACAGGGCCCACTGAAGCTTTCTTT. This gives the protein CASSYTGPTEAFF.